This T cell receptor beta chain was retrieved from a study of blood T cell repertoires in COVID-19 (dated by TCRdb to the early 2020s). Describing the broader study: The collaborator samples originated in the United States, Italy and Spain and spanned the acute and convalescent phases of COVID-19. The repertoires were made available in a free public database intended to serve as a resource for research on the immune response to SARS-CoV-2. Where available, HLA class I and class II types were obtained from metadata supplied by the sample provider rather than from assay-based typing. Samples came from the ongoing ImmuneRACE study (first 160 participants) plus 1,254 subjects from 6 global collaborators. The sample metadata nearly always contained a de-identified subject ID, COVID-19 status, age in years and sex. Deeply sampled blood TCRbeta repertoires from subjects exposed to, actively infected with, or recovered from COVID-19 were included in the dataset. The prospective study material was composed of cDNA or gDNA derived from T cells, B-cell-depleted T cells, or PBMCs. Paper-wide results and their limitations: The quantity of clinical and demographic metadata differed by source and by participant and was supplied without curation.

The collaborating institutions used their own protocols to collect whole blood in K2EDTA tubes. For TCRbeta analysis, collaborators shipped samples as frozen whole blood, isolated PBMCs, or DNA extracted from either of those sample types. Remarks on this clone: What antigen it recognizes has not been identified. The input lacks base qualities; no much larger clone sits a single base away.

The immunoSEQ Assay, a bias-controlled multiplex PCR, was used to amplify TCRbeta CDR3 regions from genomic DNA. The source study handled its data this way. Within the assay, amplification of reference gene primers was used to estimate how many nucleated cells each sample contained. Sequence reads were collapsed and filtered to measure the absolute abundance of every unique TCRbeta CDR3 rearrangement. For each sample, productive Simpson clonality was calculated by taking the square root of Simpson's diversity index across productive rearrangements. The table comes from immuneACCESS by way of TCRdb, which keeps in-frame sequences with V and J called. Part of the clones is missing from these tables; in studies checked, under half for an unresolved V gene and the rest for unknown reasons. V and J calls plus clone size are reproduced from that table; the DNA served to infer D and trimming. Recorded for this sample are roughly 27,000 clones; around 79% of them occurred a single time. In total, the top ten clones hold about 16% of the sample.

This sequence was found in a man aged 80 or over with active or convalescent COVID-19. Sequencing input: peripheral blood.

The bases read TGCGCCAGCAGCACCTCGACAGGGTCCACCGGGGAGCTGTTTTTT. It is translated as CASSTSTGSTGELFF. The chain couples TRBV5-1 to TRBJ2-2; 7 bases in between match TRBD1. The junction shows trimming of 4 bases on V and 4 bases on J, and the gene matches do not reach 7 bases of it. The germline V gene yields SGHRS for CDR1 and YFSETQ for CDR2. The CDR3 goes from the cysteine to the phenylalanine over 15 residues. Kept here is only the CDR3 DNA, which spans 45 bases and is read in frame from base 1.